Listed here is a single TCR beta chain. Its antigen is undetermined. The source of the sample is a study of cytomegalovirus exposure and HLA in healthy donors. The wider study: Counted in an early data release were about 80 million unique TCRs from HLA-typed donors. Notes on the study in general: Later analysis reportedly placed an Asian-associated ancestry cluster below the roughly 700-donor mean in N-insertions. Because they were indistinguishable, some V segments, including TRBV6-2 and TRBV6-3, were excluded. The authors considered a cluster of highly shared sequence variants likely to be a sequencing artifact.

Germline CDR1 is SQVTM and CDR2 is ANQGSEA. The CDR3 totals 14 residues. V lost 7 bases, J lost 2 bases, and 17 bases lay in between. The PCR ran on 60 Vbeta and 13 Jbeta primers. Sequencing was performed with immunoSEQ multiplex PCR; in TCRdb, only in-frame clones are kept and a portion is missing. The sample table includes over 150,000 clones. The chain joins TRBV29-1 to TRBJ1-1; no clear D gene. The origin of this receptor is a boy between 10 and 17 years old in good health and CMV-seronegative. The sample was PBMCs. CDR3 nucleotide sequence: TGCAGCGCTTCCCGAGAGGCACCTAACACTGAAGCTTTCTTT. Its translation is CSASREAPNTEAFF.